This is a list of T cell receptor beta chains from one sample in a study of post-analysis software for immune sequencing data. Each CDR3 protein gets one entry after TCRdb re-called the PCR reads with MiXCR. Found here are hundreds of thousands of distinct CDR3 sequences, just under 30% of them singletons; the top ten hold approximately 0.55%. Specimen: blood. Receptors were obtained from a girl aged 10 to 17 with multiple sclerosis. Each CDR3 is given with its conserved first and last residue. A D gene is named only where the DNA matches it firmly. Clone size is not always given. Where it is, it says once, few, many or a class for expanded clones.

V gene: TRBV20-1; D gene: -; J gene: TRBJ2-7; clone size: many; CDR3 DNA: TGCAGTGCTGGTCTAGCCGGCTACGAGCAGTACTTC; CDR3 protein: CSAGLAGYEQYF
V gene: TRBV7-2; D gene: -; J gene: TRBJ2-3; clone size: -; CDR3 DNA: TGTGCCAGCGGCCCCTTTTCGTGGGGCCCTGGCACAGATACGCAGTATTTT; CDR3 protein: CASGPFSWGPGTDTQYF
V gene: TRBV9; D gene: -; J gene: TRBJ2-1; clone size: -; CDR3 DNA: TGTGCCAGCAGCGTCTGGACATCCTCCTACAATGAGCAGTTCTTC; CDR3 protein: CASSVWTSSYNEQFF
V gene: TRBV9; D gene: -; J gene: TRBJ2-5; clone size: few; CDR3 DNA: TGTGCCAGCAGCGTTAGGGGAGGTGACCAAGAGACCCAGTACTTC; CDR3 protein: CASSVRGGDQETQYF
V gene: TRBV7-2; D gene: TRBD2; J gene: TRBJ2-1; clone size: -; CDR3 DNA: TGTGCCAGCACCTCGGGACTAAGATACAATGAGCAGTTCTTC; CDR3 protein: CASTSGLRYNEQFF
V gene: TRBV20-1; D gene: -; J gene: TRBJ2-7; clone size: many; CDR3 DNA: TGCAGTGCTAGAAGGCGGATTAGCTCCTACGAGCAGTACTTC; CDR3 protein: CSARRRISSYEQYF
V gene: TRBV12-3/TRBV12-4; D gene: TRBD2; J gene: TRBJ2-7; clone size: -; CDR3 DNA: TGTGCCAGCAGTTCAATAGCGGGAGGTACCGAGCAGTACTTC; CDR3 protein: CASSSIAGGTEQYF
V gene: TRBV20-1; D gene: TRBD2; J gene: TRBJ2-3; clone size: -; CDR3 DNA: TGCAGTGCTAGAGATGAGGGAGCGGGGGCAGACACAGATACGCAGTATTTT; CDR3 protein: CSARDEGAGADTDTQYF
V gene: TRBV5-1; D gene: -; J gene: TRBJ2-1; clone size: -; CDR3 DNA: TGCGCCAGCAGCTTGGGCCCTCGGGGTAGCTCCTACAATGAGCAGTTCTTC; CDR3 protein: CASSLGPRGSSYNEQFF
V gene: TRBV28; D gene: -; J gene: TRBJ1-1; clone size: -; CDR3 DNA: TGTGCCAGCAGATTTTCCAAGTACGGGGCTGAAGCTTTCTTT; CDR3 protein: CASRFSKYGAEAFF
V gene: TRBV20-1; D gene: -; J gene: TRBJ2-2; clone size: few; CDR3 DNA: TGCAGTGCTAGAAACCCGGGACGGACCGGGGAGCTGTTTTTT; CDR3 protein: CSARNPGRTGELFF
V gene: TRBV20-1; D gene: -; J gene: TRBJ2-7; clone size: -; CDR3 DNA: TGCAGTGCTAGGCCCGTGTTGGCCGATACCTACGAGCAGTACTTC; CDR3 protein: CSARPVLADTYEQYF
V gene: TRBV20-1; D gene: -; J gene: TRBJ2-7; clone size: -; CDR3 DNA: TGCAGTGCCCCGAGGACAGAATACGAGCAGTACTTC; CDR3 protein: CSAPRTEYEQYF
V gene: TRBV7-2; D gene: -; J gene: TRBJ1-5; clone size: few; CDR3 DNA: TGTGCCAGCAGCCCACATCTCACAGGGCCCAATCAGCCCCAGCATTTT; CDR3 protein: CASSPHLTGPNQPQHF
V gene: TRBV6-5; D gene: TRBD1; J gene: TRBJ2-1; clone size: few; CDR3 DNA: TGTGCCAGCATTGGTCGAGGGACAGGGATCAATGAGCAGTTCTTC; CDR3 protein: CASIGRGTGINEQFF
V gene: TRBV20-1; D gene: -; J gene: TRBJ1-2; clone size: -; CDR3 DNA: TGCAGTGCTAGATTCCCCTTGGCGGAGGGCTACACCTTC; CDR3 protein: CSARFPLAEGYTF
V gene: TRBV20-1; D gene: TRBD2; J gene: TRBJ2-1; clone size: few; CDR3 DNA: TGCAGTGCTGGGGGACTAGCGGGTGTGGATGAGCAGTTCTTC; CDR3 protein: CSAGGLAGVDEQFF